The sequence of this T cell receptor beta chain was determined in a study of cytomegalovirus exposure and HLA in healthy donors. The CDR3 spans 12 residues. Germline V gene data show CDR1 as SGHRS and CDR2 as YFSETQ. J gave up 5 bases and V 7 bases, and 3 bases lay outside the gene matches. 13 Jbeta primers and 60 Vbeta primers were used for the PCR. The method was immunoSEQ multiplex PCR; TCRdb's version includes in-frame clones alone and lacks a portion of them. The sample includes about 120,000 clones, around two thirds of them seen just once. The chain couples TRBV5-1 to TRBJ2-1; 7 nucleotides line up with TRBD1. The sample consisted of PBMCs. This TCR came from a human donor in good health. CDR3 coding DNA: TGCGCCAGCCGGGACAGAGACAATGAGCAGTTCTTC. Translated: CASRDRDNEQFF. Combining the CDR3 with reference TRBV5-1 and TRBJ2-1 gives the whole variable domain KAGVTQTPRYLIKTRGQQVTLSCSPISGHRSVSWYQQTPGQGLQFLFEYFSETQRNKGNFPGRFSGRQFSNSRSEMNVSTLELGDSALYLCASRDRDNEQFFGPGTRLTVL.